One and the same sample provided the 12 T cell receptor beta chains below, sequenced in a study of blood T cell repertoires in COVID-19. Some clones are missing from TCRdb's copy, which holds only in-frame ones; the method was immunoSEQ multiplex PCR. This table holds about 140,000 clones, around 90% found once. What was sequenced was peripheral blood. Receptors originate from a man between 60 and 75 years old with active or convalescent COVID-19.

V is TRBV15 and J is TRBJ2-2, with D tentatively TRBD1 (8 bases). CDR3 length: 15 residues. Germline V CDR1 and CDR2: LNHNV, YYDKDF (reference sequence). The ends were cut back, 3 bases at V and 10 bases at J, with 18 bases in the middle. DNA of the CDR3: TGTGCCACCAGCAGGAGCGGGACAGGACCCGTGGAGCTGTTTTTT. Residues: CATSRSGTGPVELFF.

The rearrangement uses TRBV5-8 and TRBJ1-5, with D perhaps TRBD1 (6 bases). This CDR3 comprises 16 residues. Germline V gene sequence: CDR1 SGHTS, CDR2 YDEGEE. V was shortened by 1 base and J by 4 bases, with 15 bases between the two germline ends. The CDR3 spells CASSLSQVRGNQPQHF. The CDR3 DNA reads as TGTGCCAGCAGCTTGTCTCAGGTCAGGGGAAATCAGCCCCAGCATTTT. The whole variable domain, remainder taken from reference TRBV5-8 and TRBJ1-5, is EAGVTQSPTHLIKTRGQQATLRCSPISGHTSVYWYQQALGLGLQFLLWYDEGEERNRGNFPPRFSGRQFPNYSSELNVNALELEDSALYLCASSLSQVRGNQPQHFGDGTRLSIL.

The DNA of the CDR3 is TGTGCCAGCAGCGACCGGGACACCTCTTACTACGAGCAGTACTTC. Translation gives CASSDRDTSYYEQYF. V is TRBV7-6 and J is TRBJ2-7; the D gene is possibly TRBD1 (6 bases). Per germline, CDR1 SGHVS and CDR2 FNYEAQ. Trimming took off 5 bases at V and 3 bases at J, with 17 bases between the two ends. The CDR3 totals 15 residues.

The table lists this clone with a few counts. The chain joins TRBV29-1 to TRBJ2-2; 8 bases match TRBD1. CDR1 SQVTM and CDR2 ANQGSEA come from the germline V gene. This CDR3 is built from 15 residues. J was trimmed by 1 base and V by 6 bases; bases with no gene match: 7. The CDR3 DNA follows: TGCAGCGTGAAGCCCGGGACAGGGAACACCGGGGAGCTGTTTTTT. This sequence encodes CSVKPGTGNTGELFF.

The chain employs TRBV23-1 and TRBJ2-1, with TRBD2 matching 10 bases. TRBV23-1 is annotated as an ORF whose role is uncertain. The CDR3 has 16 amino acids. Trimming cost V 4 bases and J 6 bases; bases outside gene matches: 9. The CDR3 sequence is CASSLLAGVIGNEQFF. The CDR3 nucleotides are TGCGCCAGCAGTCTGCTAGCGGGAGTTATAGGCAATGAGCAGTTCTTC.

As to this clone: One end of the junction fails to match germline, which may point to a read error. This rearrangement joins TRBV5-1 to TRBJ2-7; 12 bases agree with TRBD2. The CDR3 runs to 18 residues. CDR1 SGHRS and CDR2 YFSETQ come from the germline V gene. In DNA form, the CDR3 reads TGCGCCAGCAGCTTGGGAGGGTCCGGGACTAGCGGGTCCTTCGAGCAGTACTTC. It encodes CASSLGGSGTSGSFEQYF. The full variable domain, completed using reference TRBV5-1 and TRBJ2-7, is KAGVTQTPRYLIKTRGQQVTLSCSPISGHRSVSWYQQTPGQGLQFLFEYFSETQRNKGNFPGRFSGRQFSNSRSEMNVSTLELGDSALYLCASSLGGSGTSGSFEQYFGPGTRLTVT.

This chain uses TRBV6-4 with TRBJ1-3, with D possibly being TRBD1 (6 bases). V dropped 8 bases and J dropped 0 bases, with 20 bases sitting between them. Germline V CDR1 and CDR2: MRHNA, SNTAGT. This CDR3 has 17 residues. The CDR3 DNA reads TGTGCCAGCTCCGCTTTCCCAGGGGCGAGCTCTGGAAACACCATATATTTT. Its translation: CASSAFPGASSGNTIYF.

The chain has TRBV7-9 and TRBJ2-7; the match to TRBD1 covers 9 bases. With 2 bases clipped from V and 1 base from J, the junction kept 6 bases outside the gene matches. The CDR3 extends over 16 amino acids. Germline CDR1 SEHNR, CDR2 FQNEAQ (reference sequence). CDR3 DNA sequence: TGTGCCAGCAGCTTATCGGGACAGGGAAGGTCCTACGAGCAGTACTTC. It encodes CASSLSGQGRSYEQYF.

The chain has TRBV19 and TRBJ2-7, with 7 nucleotides matching TRBD2. This CDR3 spans 15 amino acids. Germline V gene lookup returns CDR1 LNHDA and CDR2 SQIVND (reference sequence). V dropped 3 bases and J dropped 0; count of bases not matched to a gene: 5. The CDR3 is CASSIAGVTSYEQYF. The CDR3 bases are TGTGCCAGTAGTATTGCGGGGGTTACCTCCTACGAGCAGTACTTC.

The chain is built from TRBV18 and TRBJ1-5, with TRBD1 as a possible D gene (5 bases). CDR1 is KGHSH and CDR2 is LQKENI in the germline V gene. The V end was cut by 0 bases, the J end by 1 base, with 16 bases between. The CDR3 contains 18 residues. This chain's CDR3 is CASSPPTILGLSNQPQHF. The CDR3 bases are TGTGCCAGCTCACCACCAACCATTTTGGGGCTCAGCAATCAGCCCCAGCATTTT.

The DNA for the CDR3 is TGTGCCACCACCCGGAGACTAGCGGGAGTCAAAACCGGGGAGCTGTTTTTT. It yields the protein CATTRRLAGVKTGELFF. This chain connects TRBV27 to TRBJ2-2; 12 bases are a match to TRBD2. J gave up 5 bases and V 10 bases, and 14 bases lay outside the gene matches. The CDR3 consists of 17 residues. Germline-derived CDR1 and CDR2 are MNHEY and SMNVEV (reference sequence).

This clone was seen only once. This rearrangement joins TRBV23-1 to TRBJ2-3, with a weak D call TRBD2 (5 bases). TRBV23-1 is annotated as an ORF whose role is uncertain. There are 13 residues in the CDR3. Trimming removed 0 bases from V and 9 bases from J, with 10 bases in between. As DNA, the CDR3 is TGCGCCAGCAGTCAATCCTCGACGGGGACGCAGTATTTT. It codes for CASSQSSTGTQYF.